One sample yielded the 32 T cell receptor beta chains listed below, sequenced in a study of T-cell reconstitution after alpha-beta-depleted transplantation in children. A TCRbeta library incorporating unique molecular identifiers was prepared. TCRdb fed the PCR reads into MiXCR, producing one record per CDR3 protein. This table holds 700,000 to 850,000 distinct CDR3 sequences, less than 20% found once. The material was PBMCs, mostly from graft donor cells, obtained 360 days after TCRalphabeta/CD19-depleted stem cell transplant. All receptors come from a male patient aged 10 to 17 who had a stem cell transplant for acute lymphoblastic leukemia, so the T cells may come from the graft donor.

The sample holds many counts of this clonotype. The rearrangement uses TRBV3-1 and TRBJ1-1; unclear D gene. Germline-derived CDR1 and CDR2 are LGHDT and YNNKEL (reference sequence). The CDR3 spans 14 residues. The V end lost 1 base, the J end lost 9 bases, and 15 bases lay between the germline ends. As DNA, the CDR3 is TGTGCCAGCAGCCAAGGAGTGGGTACCGCAAAAGCTTTCTTT. It yields the protein CASSQGVGTAKAFF.

This clonotype has only a few counts. This chain joins TRBV2 and TRBJ1-2, with 9 positions matching TRBD1. The CDR3 is 14 residues long. Germline CDR1 reads SNHLY; CDR2 reads FYNNEI. J was trimmed by 4 bases and V by 9 bases; bases with no gene match: 9. The CDR3 sequence is CASSTGGVGYGYTF. DNA for the CDR3: TGTGCCAGTTCGACAGGGGGTGTCGGCTATGGCTACACCTTC.

This clonotype was counted between two and nine times. The chain is built from TRBV15 and TRBJ2-7; 7 bases match TRBD2. This CDR3 spans 16 amino acids. With 1 base clipped from V and 2 bases from J, the junction kept 8 bases outside the gene matches. Germline V lookup: CDR1 LNHNV, CDR2 YYDKDF (reference sequence). The CDR3 sequence: CATSRAVWRGTYEQYF. The CDR3 DNA follows: TGTGCCACCAGCAGAGCGGTTTGGCGGGGGACCTACGAGCAGTACTTC.

This clonotype was seen a few times. The chain employs TRBV12-3 or TRBV12-4 and TRBJ2-7; 11 bases line up with TRBD2. CDR3 length: 16 amino acids. V lost 5 bases, J lost 3 bases, and 9 bases stayed unmatched. The CDR3 nucleotides are TGTGCCAGCAGTCCTTACGTGACTAGCGGGAACTACGAGCAGTACTTC. This sequence encodes CASSPYVTSGNYEQYF.

This clonotype was picked up a small number of times. This chain joins TRBV19 and TRBJ2-1; D may be TRBD2 (5 bases). The V end was cut by 5 bases, the J end by 0 bases, with 17 bases between. The CDR3 spans 17 residues. CDR1 is LNHDA and CDR2 is SQIVND in the germline V gene (reference sequence). The CDR3 DNA follows: TGTGCCAGTAGTTCCCGGGGTCCCGCGAGCTCCTACAATGAGCAGTTCTTC. Encoded protein: CASSSRGPASSYNEQFF.

The V and J genes are TRBV6-5 and TRBJ1-2; 7 nucleotides agree with TRBD1. The CDR3 extends over 17 amino acids. The trim removed 0 bases at V and 0 bases at J, leaving 7 bases unmatched. Germline CDR1 MNHEY, CDR2 SVGAGI. CDR3 amino acids: CASSYSIPTGTNYGYTF. Here the CDR3 DNA reads TGTGCCAGCAGTTACTCGATCCCGACAGGGACTAACTATGGCTACACCTTC.

V usage is TRBV15 and J usage is TRBJ1-1; 7 bases are shared with TRBD1. Germline CDR1 is LNHNV and CDR2 is YYDKDF (reference sequence). With V trimmed by 5 bases and J by 1 base, 4 bases remained unmatched. This CDR3 is built from 14 residues. The CDR3 reads CATSRDRSNTEAFF. The CDR3 nucleotides read TGTGCCACCAGCCGGGACAGATCGAACACTGAAGCTTTCTTT.

The V gene is TRBV27, the J gene TRBJ2-1; tentatively, D is TRBD1 (6 bases). V was trimmed by 5 bases and J by 2 bases, leaving 13 bases between them. The CDR3 loop spans 15 amino acids. From germline, CDR1 is MNHEY and CDR2 SMNVEV (reference sequence). CDR3 protein: CASSQTGYPYNEQFF. Here the CDR3 DNA reads TGTGCCAGCAGTCAAACAGGGTATCCCTACAATGAGCAGTTCTTC.

This clonotype was picked up a small number of times. The chain combines TRBV6-5 with TRBJ2-1, with TRBD2 as a possible D gene (7 bases). V was trimmed by 3 bases and J by 8 bases, leaving 23 bases between them. CDR1 and CDR2 (germline): MNHEY, SVGAGI. The CDR3 covers 17 residues. As DNA, the CDR3 is TGTGCCAGCAGTTATCCTTTGGGGAGCGGGAAGGGGGATGAGCAGTTCTTC. This encodes CASSYPLGSGKGDEQFF.

This rearrangement joins TRBV6-5 to TRBJ2-6, with D unresolved. The germline V gene has CDR1 MNHEY and CDR2 SVGAGI. The ends were cut back, 4 bases at V and 4 bases at J, with 17 bases in the middle. The CDR3 runs 17 residues. The CDR3 loop reads CASSSPPIVYGANVLTF. CDR3 nucleotide sequence: TGTGCCAGCAGTTCCCCCCCCATCGTATACGGGGCCAACGTCCTGACTTTC.

The chain joins TRBV3-1 to TRBJ2-2, with D possibly matching TRBD2 (6 bases). The germline CDR1 and CDR2 sequences are LGHDT and YNNKEL (reference sequence). The CDR3 is made up of 15 amino acids. Deletions cut 1 base from V and 3 bases from J, with 9 bases between. The CDR3 DNA follows: TGTGCCAGCAGCCAAGCGGGAGAAGACACCGGGGAGCTGTTTTTT. This codes for CASSQAGEDTGELFF.

This clonotype showed up just a few times. This rearrangement joins TRBV4-1 to TRBJ2-1; D is possibly TRBD2 (6 bases). The CDR3 consists of 17 residues. V lost 2 bases and J lost 3, with 17 bases in between. The V gene's germline CDR1 is MGHRA and CDR2 YSYEKL. Here the CDR3 reads CASSQPSLASSYNEQFF. CDR3 nucleotides: TGCGCCAGCAGCCAACCCTCTCTAGCGTCAAGCTACAATGAGCAGTTCTTC.

This clonotype was seen only a few times. The gene calls are TRBV18 and TRBJ1-1; D not resolved. The CDR3 totals 13 residues. The V and J ends lost 1 base and 1 base respectively, with 4 bases between them. Germline V gene data show CDR1 as KGHSH and CDR2 as LQKENI. The CDR3 loop is CASSPQANTEAFF. In nucleotides, the CDR3 is TGTGCCAGCTCACCACAGGCGAACACTGAAGCTTTCTTT.

V and J are TRBV11-2 and TRBJ2-3; 8 bases fit TRBD2. Trimming removed 1 base from V and 3 bases from J; junction bases left unmatched: 3. Per germline, CDR1 SGHAT and CDR2 FQNNGV. This CDR3 is 15 amino acids long. The CDR3 bases are TGTGCCAGCAGCTTAGGAGCGGGAGAAACAGATACGCAGTATTTT. Its protein is CASSLGAGETDTQYF.

This clonotype has more than one count but fewer than ten. The chain links TRBV5-1 to TRBJ2-5; TRBD1 agrees at 11 bases. Looked up from germline, CDR1 is SGHRS and CDR2 is YFSETQ. This CDR3 has 15 amino acids. V was pared by 3 bases and J by 1 base, with 2 bases of the junction left unmatched. The CDR3 nucleotides read TGCGCCAGCAGCTGGGACAGGGGGGTCCAAGAGACCCAGTACTTC. It translates to CASSWDRGVQETQYF.

The rearrangement uses TRBV2 and TRBJ2-5; TRBD2 matches 8 bases. Per the germline V gene, CDR1 is SNHLY and CDR2 is FYNNEI. J gave up 4 bases and V 5 bases, and 9 bases lay outside the gene matches. This CDR3 comprises 15 residues. CDR3 protein: CASSWSGRGGETQYF. The CDR3 DNA reads TGTGCCAGCAGTTGGAGCGGGAGAGGCGGAGAGACCCAGTACTTC.

V gene TRBV5-6 combines with J gene TRBJ2-2, with D maybe TRBD1 (5 bases). Trimming took 2 bases from V and 6 from J, leaving 20 bases between them. Looked up from germline, CDR1 is SGHDT and CDR2 is YYEEEE. The CDR3 sequence is 17 residues long. The CDR3 sequence is CASSFGQGWLDPGELFF. The CDR3 bases are TGTGCCAGCAGCTTCGGGCAGGGTTGGTTAGATCCCGGGGAGCTGTTTTTT.

The rearrangement joins TRBV5-1 to TRBJ2-4; 11 bases match TRBD1. Germline loops: CDR1 SGHRS, CDR2 YFSETQ. With 3 bases clipped from V and 0 bases from J, the junction kept 2 bases outside the gene matches. The CDR3 runs 16 residues. In nucleotides, the CDR3 is TGCGCCAGCAGCTATGGGACAGGGGGAGCCAAAAACATTCAGTACTTC. Translated: CASSYGTGGAKNIQYF.

The chain has TRBV28 and TRBJ2-1; D tentatively reads TRBD1 or TRBD2 (5 bases each). Germline V gene data show CDR1 as MDHEN and CDR2 as SYDVKM. The V end was cut by 8 bases, the J end by 2 bases, with 16 bases between. CDR3 length: 15 amino acids. CDR3 amino acids: CASSRGVGTYNEQFF. CDR3 bases: TGTGCCAGCTCGAGGGGAGTGGGGACCTACAATGAGCAGTTCTTC.

This clonotype came up a few times. This sequence joins TRBV19 and TRBJ2-5; the D gene is possibly TRBD1 (5 bases). The V and J ends lost 4 bases and 11 bases respectively, with 11 bases between them. This CDR3 contains 11 residues. CDR1 is LNHDA, CDR2 SQIVND, per germline (reference sequence). DNA of the CDR3: TGTGCCAGTAGTACAGGGTTAGGGCAGTACTTC. Its protein is CASSTGLGQYF.

This clonotype has just a few counts. V gene TRBV15 combines with J gene TRBJ1-2, with 8 bases fitting TRBD1. The CDR3 runs 15 residues. From germline, CDR1 is LNHNV and CDR2 YYDKDF (reference sequence). V lost 3 bases, J lost 4 bases, and 7 bases stayed unmatched. The CDR3 reads CATSRGQELFYGYTF. The CDR3 nucleotides are TGTGCCACCAGCAGGGGACAGGAACTGTTCTATGGCTACACCTTC.

The chain employs TRBV5-6 and TRBJ2-3; the match to TRBD2 covers 9 bases. The CDR3 contains 16 residues. V trimming: 1 base; J trimming: 4 bases; junction bases outside the gene matches: 7. The germline gives CDR1 SGHDT, CDR2 YYEEEE. CDR3 region: CASSLLSGRISDTQYF. The CDR3 nucleotides are TGTGCCAGCAGCTTGTTGAGCGGGAGGATCTCAGATACGCAGTATTTT.

J is TRBJ2-7 and V is TRBV4-1; D not resolved. This CDR3 has 16 residues. Trimming removed 1 base at V and 4 bases at J, with 17 bases between. In germline, CDR1 is MGHRA, CDR2 YSYEKL. In DNA form, the CDR3 reads TGCGCCAGCAGCCAAGCTCGTGCAGGAGTAGTGTACGAGCAGTACTTC. Its translation: CASSQARAGVVYEQYF.

The chain carries TRBV28 and TRBJ1-5, with D maybe TRBD1 (6 bases). Germline-derived CDR1 and CDR2 are MDHEN and SYDVKM. Trimming removed 5 bases from V and 0 bases from J, with 17 bases in between. The CDR3 totals 17 residues. This chain's CDR3 is CASSQITGKHSNQPQHF. The CDR3 nucleotides read TGTGCCAGCAGTCAAATTACAGGGAAACATAGCAATCAGCCCCAGCATTTT. Full variable domain (rest looked up from reference TRBV28 and TRBJ1-5): DVKVTQSSRYLVKRTGEKVFLECVQDMDHENMFWYRQDPGLGLRLIYFSYDVKMKEKGDIPEGYSVSREKKERFSLILESASTNQTSMYLCASSQITGKHSNQPQHFGDGTRLSIL.

This clonotype showed up many times. The CDR3 bases are TGTGCCAGCAGTTTATGGCACCATAGTGGGGCCAACGTCCTGACTTTC. Protein sequence: CASSLWHHSGANVLTF. The rearrangement uses TRBV28 and TRBJ2-6; D gene uncertain. Germline CDR1 reads MDHEN; CDR2 reads SYDVKM. CDR3 length: 16 amino acids. Trimming removed 0 bases from V and 3 bases from J, with 9 bases in between.

Note on this clonotype: A much more abundant neighbour one base away suggests this may be a read error. This rearrangement joins TRBV12-3 or TRBV12-4 to TRBJ2-3; 8 bases fit TRBD2. The CDR3 is 14 residues long. V gave up 6 bases and J gave up 3 bases; unmatched junction bases: 5. DNA of the CDR3: TGTGCCAGCAGATTAAGCGGGAGAACAGATACGCAGTATTTT. Protein: CASRLSGRTDTQYF.

The rearrangement uses TRBV29-1 and TRBJ2-6; weak D call: TRBD2 (5 bases). Per germline, CDR1 SQVTM and CDR2 ANQGSEA. The CDR3 length is 19 residues. Trimming removed 4 bases at V and 0 bases at J, with 22 bases between. CDR3 sequence: CSVVNRGVGKSSGANVLTF. DNA for the CDR3: TGCAGCGTTGTAAATCGGGGAGTGGGGAAAAGCTCTGGGGCCAACGTCCTGACTTTC.

Details on this clonotype: The CDR3 does not close with the conserved phenylalanine or tryptophan, likely indicating a read error. J is TRBJ2-3 and V is TRBV9, with TRBD2 matching 11 bases. The CDR3 runs 15 residues. V lost 4 bases and J lost 4; bases outside the gene matches: 5. Germline V lookup: CDR1 SGDLS, CDR2 YYNGEE. The CDR3 DNA follows: TGTGCCAGCAGCATACTAGCGGGAGTACCAGATACGCAGTATCTT. Translating it yields CASSILAGVPDTQYL.

This clonotype was counted at least ten times. The chain joins TRBV9 to TRBJ2-1; D is unresolved. The V end lost 0 bases, the J end lost 5 bases, and 6 bases lay between the germline ends. The germline V gene encodes CDR1 SGDLS and CDR2 YYNGEE. CDR3 length: 13 amino acids. For the CDR3, the DNA is TGTGCCAGCAGCGTAGGGGCCAACAATGAGCAGTTCTTC. Protein sequence: CASSVGANNEQFF.

This clonotype showed up just a few times. The rearrangement uses TRBV11-1 and TRBJ2-7; 8 positions match TRBD2. Unmatched junction bases numbered 10, after V lost 2 bases and J lost 4 bases. CDR1 SGHAT and CDR2 FQDESV come from the germline V gene (reference sequence). The CDR3 is 16 amino acids. CDR3 region: CASSLSSGLVRYEQYF. Here the CDR3 DNA reads TGTGCCAGCAGCTTAAGCTCGGGACTAGTAAGGTACGAGCAGTACTTC.

The genes are TRBV20-1 and TRBJ1-5; D call uncertain. The CDR3 has 13 amino acids. Germline CDR1 DFQATT, CDR2 SNEGSKA (reference sequence). The V end was cut by 3 bases, the J end by 3 bases, with 9 bases between. CDR3 residues: CSASGRLNQPQHF. As DNA, the CDR3 is TGCAGTGCTAGCGGACGGCTCAATCAGCCCCAGCATTTT.

V gene TRBV27 combines with J gene TRBJ1-1; 9 bases fit TRBD1. This CDR3 contains 15 residues. The V gene's germline CDR1 is MNHEY and CDR2 SMNVEV (reference sequence). V was clipped by 6 bases and J by 1 base; unmatched bases: 6. As DNA, the CDR3 is TGTGCCAGCAGGACCCGGGACAGGGCGAACACTGAAGCTTTCTTT. Its protein is CASRTRDRANTEAFF.